The 21 T cell receptor beta chains given below trace back to one sample, sequenced in a study of blood T cell repertoires in COVID-19. Using immunoSEQ multiplex PCR, the repertoire was profiled, and TCRdb retains in-frame clones only, with some absent. Of 380,000 or so clones in the sample, more than 80% were seen once. Sequenced material: peripheral blood. The receptors originated from a man aged 35-49 years with acute or convalescent COVID-19.

To note about this clone: The sample carries other DNA sequences with the same CDR3. The rearrangement links TRBV30 to TRBJ1-5; D not resolved. Germline loops: CDR1 GTSNPN, CDR2 SVGIG (reference sequence). This CDR3 spans 13 amino acids. V was trimmed by 0 bases and J by 4 bases, leaving 7 bases between them. The CDR3 spells CAWSVSGNQPQHF. The CDR3, as DNA: TGTGCCTGGAGTGTGTCAGGAAATCAGCCCCAGCATTTT.

The V and J genes are TRBV7-8 and TRBJ2-1; the match to TRBD2 covers 9 bases. Per germline, CDR1 SGHVS and CDR2 FQNEAQ. The CDR3 runs to 16 residues. V shed 2 bases and J 1 base; nucleotides not matched to a gene: 3. CDR3 amino acids: CASSLLAGESYNEQFF. DNA of the CDR3: TGTGCCAGCAGCTTATTAGCGGGAGAGTCCTACAATGAGCAGTTCTTC.

The V call is TRBV7-3, the J call TRBJ1-1; a weak D match, TRBD1 (6 bases). The CDR3 has 14 residues. V was shortened by 5 bases and J by 1 base, with 11 bases between the two germline ends. The V gene's germline CDR1 is SGHTA and CDR2 FQGTGA. In nucleotides, the CDR3 is TGTGCCAGCAGCCCTAGGGGACAGAACACTGAAGCTTTCTTT. Translated: CASSPRGQNTEAFF.

The chain joins TRBV7-2 to TRBJ1-4; D perhaps matches TRBD1 (5 bases). The germline gives CDR1 SGHTA, CDR2 FQGNSA. Trimming cost V 5 bases and J 4 bases, with 14 bases left between them. This CDR3 has 15 amino acids. For the CDR3, the DNA is TGTGCCAGCAGCGCCGGAGTGGGGGGTAATGAAAAACTGTTTTTT. As protein: CASSAGVGGNEKLFF.

The J gene is TRBJ2-1, the V gene TRBV20-1, with 10 nucleotides matching TRBD2. Trimming took 3 bases from V and 7 from J; bases not matched to a gene: 6. From germline, CDR1 is DFQATT and CDR2 SNEGSKA (reference sequence). This CDR3 region has 14 residues. CDR3 loop: CSASGSGRGNEQFF. DNA for the CDR3: TGCAGTGCTAGTGGAAGCGGGAGGGGGAATGAGCAGTTCTTC.

The CDR3 DNA reads TGTGCCAGCAGCGTAGGGGGGACAGGGTATGAGCCCCAGCATTTT. Its translation is CASSVGGTGYEPQHF. The V and J genes are TRBV9 and TRBJ1-5, with TRBD1 matching over 9 bases. CDR1 is SGDLS, CDR2 YYNGEE, per germline. With 0 bases clipped from V and 8 bases from J, the junction kept 6 bases outside the gene matches. The CDR3 covers 15 residues.

The chain carries TRBV10-1 and TRBJ1-4; a weak D match, TRBD1 (5 bases). The germline CDR1 and CDR2 sequences are WNHNN and SYGVQD (reference sequence). CDR3 size: 15 residues. Trimming cost V 0 bases and J 7 bases, with 12 bases left between them. CDR3 nucleotides: TGCGCCAGCAGTGAGTCGCAGGGTGCAGGTGAAAAACTGTTTTTT. Encoded protein: CASSESQGAGEKLFF.

The V and J genes are TRBV27 and TRBJ2-7; no clear D. The CDR3 spans 14 residues. V was pared by 5 bases and J by 4 bases, with 15 bases between. Germline lookup yields CDR1 MNHEY and CDR2 SMNVEV (reference sequence). As DNA, the CDR3 is TGTGCCAGCAGTCCAGGCGTATGGAATTACGAGCAGTACTTC. Translation gives CASSPGVWNYEQYF.

This chain connects TRBV30 to TRBJ1-5, with D unclear. The V end was cut by 0 bases, the J end by 7 bases, with 16 bases between. Germline V gene lookup returns CDR1 GTSNPN and CDR2 SVGIG (reference sequence). The CDR3 covers 15 residues. The CDR3 sequence is CAWSVPIGSVQPQHF. Here the CDR3 DNA reads TGTGCCTGGAGTGTACCTATCGGGAGCGTACAGCCCCAGCATTTT.

This clone occurred once. CDR3 loop: CASRDRVHDTQYF. In DNA, the CDR3 is TGTGCCAGTAGGGACAGGGTGCACGATACGCAGTATTTT. The rearrangement uses TRBV19 and TRBJ2-3; TRBD1 matches 8 bases. Germline V gene data show CDR1 as LNHDA and CDR2 as SQIVND (reference sequence). J lost 6 bases, V lost 6 bases, and 5 bases had no gene match. The CDR3 extends over 13 amino acids.

This chain joins TRBV2 and TRBJ1-2; weak D call: TRBD1 (6 bases). The germline CDR1 and CDR2 sequences are SNHLY and FYNNEI. Trimming removed 1 base from V and 4 bases from J, with 13 bases in between. The CDR3 has 15 residues. CDR3 protein: CASSEVGRGSYGYTF. CDR3 sequence (DNA): TGTGCCAGCAGTGAAGTGGGCAGGGGTAGCTATGGCTACACCTTC.

This clone was recorded a few times. The genes are TRBV7-9 and TRBJ2-5, with 7 bases lining up with TRBD2. Germline CDR1 and CDR2: SEHNR and FQNEAQ (reference sequence). The length of the CDR3 is 12 residues. V was pared by 4 bases and J by 6 bases, with 2 bases of the junction left unmatched. The CDR3 nucleotides are TGTGCCAGCAGCTACGGGGGGAAGACCCAGTACTTC. As protein: CASSYGGKTQYF.

The chain couples TRBV11-2 to TRBJ2-1, with D maybe TRBD1 (5 bases). This CDR3 has 14 amino acids. Looked up from germline, CDR1 is SGHAT and CDR2 is FQNNGV. The germline V and J ends were trimmed by 4 bases and 6 bases, with 13 bases remaining between them. The CDR3 region is CASSSFRVSNEQFF. CDR3 bases: TGTGCCAGCAGCTCTTTCAGGGTCTCCAATGAGCAGTTCTTC.

V and J are TRBV10-3 and TRBJ1-5; D may be TRBD1 (6 bases). CDR3 length: 16 amino acids. V was shortened by 10 bases and J by 2 bases, with 21 bases between the two germline ends. The V gene's germline CDR1 is ENHRY and CDR2 SYGVKD. CDR3 sequence (DNA): TGTGCCACCCTGGCCGGGGGGGGCGGTGGCAATCAGCCCCAGCATTTT. It yields the protein CATLAGGGGGNQPQHF.

V usage is TRBV5-1 and J usage is TRBJ2-3; TRBD2 aligns across 8 bases. V lost 4 bases, J lost 6 bases, and 4 bases stayed unmatched. There are 13 residues in the CDR3. CDR1 is SGHRS, CDR2 YFSETQ, per germline. CDR3 sequence: CASSTRLADTQYF. Written as DNA, the CDR3 is TGCGCCAGCAGCACCAGACTAGCGGATACGCAGTATTTT.

The table lists this clone with a few counts. The chain has TRBV28 and TRBJ1-4; TRBD1 matches at 9 bases. The CDR3 spans 13 residues. V shed 7 bases, J shed 8 bases, and the junction held 5 bases outside the gene matches. From germline, CDR1 is MDHEN and CDR2 SYDVKM. Here the CDR3 reads CASIGQGKEKLFF. The DNA for the CDR3 is TGTGCCAGCATCGGACAGGGGAAAGAAAAACTGTTTTTT.

The chain recombines TRBV7-3 with TRBJ1-2; 12 bases match TRBD1. The V and J ends lost 5 bases and 8 bases, in that order; junction bases with no gene match: 9. The CDR3 loop spans 15 amino acids. Germline lookup yields CDR1 SGHTA and CDR2 FQGTGA. The CDR3 reads CASSPQGQGAWGYTF. CDR3 DNA sequence: TGTGCCAGCAGCCCCCAGGGACAGGGGGCATGGGGCTACACCTTC.

V and J are TRBV3-1 (or the pseudogene TRBV3-2) and TRBJ2-7, with a weak D call TRBD1 (5 bases). V was trimmed by 5 bases and J by 4 bases, leaving 18 bases between them. The CDR3 covers 15 residues. In germline, CDR1 is LGHDT, CDR2 YNNKEL (reference sequence). The CDR3 loop reads CASSENRFTPYEQYF. For the CDR3, the DNA is TGTGCCAGCAGCGAGAACAGGTTTACACCTTACGAGCAGTACTTC.

As for this clone: Distinct nucleotide sequences in the sample also encode this CDR3. The chain employs TRBV6-2 or TRBV6-3 and TRBJ1-2; 8 bases line up with TRBD1. The CDR3 totals 11 residues. After removal of 5 bases from V and 7 bases from J, the junction contained 0 bases not matched to a gene. The germline gives CDR1 MNHEY, CDR2 SVGEGT. CDR3 coding DNA: TGTGCCAGCAGTGACAGGGGTGGCTACACCTTC. Translated, it gives CASSDRGGYTF.

This chain joins TRBV9 and TRBJ2-7, with 7 bases lining up with TRBD2. Trimming cost V 0 bases and J 2 bases; bases outside gene matches: 5. Germline CDR1 reads SGDLS; CDR2 reads YYNGEE. The CDR3 consists of 15 residues. The CDR3 region has the DNA TGTGCCAGCAGCGTAGAGGGAGCGGGAACCTACGAGCAGTACTTC. Protein sequence: CASSVEGAGTYEQYF.

The gene calls are TRBV3-1 (or the pseudogene TRBV3-2) and TRBJ1-2; D call uncertain. CDR3 size: 14 residues. V was cut by 0 bases and J by 1 base, with 6 bases left in between. CDR1 and CDR2 (germline): LGHDT, YNNKEL (reference sequence). The CDR3 DNA is TGTGCCAGCAGCCAAGACGGAGGTAACTATGGCTACACCTTC. It codes for CASSQDGGNYGYTF.